The 17 T cell receptor beta chains presented below share a single source sample, sequenced in a study of shared T cell receptors in the human thymus. Measured with immunoSEQ multiplex PCR; TCRdb has only the in-frame clones, and not every one. The table records more than 550,000 clones, about 89% of them present only once. The same data also contributed to another study, on human thymus T cells.

Source material: thymocytes. These receptor sequences come from a boy less than two years old with a congenital heart defect.

The rearrangement links TRBV7-2 to TRBJ2-7; 11 positions agree with TRBD2. CDR1 is SGHTA and CDR2 is FQGNSA in the germline V gene. Germline trimming cut 1 base from V and 2 bases from J; bases unmatched to any gene: 7. CDR3 length: 17 amino acids. The CDR3 DNA follows: TGTGCCAGCAGCTTAGTGGGGACTAGCGGTACAGCCTACGAGCAGTACTTC. It encodes CASSLVGTSGTAYEQYF.

V gene TRBV19 combines with J gene TRBJ1-1; TRBD1 aligns across 7 bases. Germline CDR1 is LNHDA and CDR2 is SQIVND (reference sequence). J was trimmed by 3 bases and V by 6 bases; bases with no gene match: 13. The CDR3 sequence is 16 residues long. Written as DNA, the CDR3 is TGTGCCAGTAGCCCTAAGCAGAGGGGGCCCGACACTGAAGCTTTCTTT. This encodes CASSPKQRGPDTEAFF.

The chain recombines TRBV29-1 with TRBJ2-3; D is possibly TRBD2 (5 bases). CDR1 and CDR2 from the germline V gene are SQVTM and ANQGSEA. This CDR3 has 15 amino acids. V lost 6 bases and J 4 bases, leaving 20 bases between the germline ends. The CDR3 DNA sequence: TGCAGCGTCCCCTTAACGGGGAGTTGTGCAGATACGCAGTATTTT. It specifies CSVPLTGSCADTQYF.

The gene calls are TRBV7-9 and TRBJ2-7, with D possibly matching TRBD1 (6 bases). The CDR3 covers 12 residues. Per germline, CDR1 SEHNR and CDR2 FQNEAQ (reference sequence). Trimming stripped 5 bases from V and 6 bases from J, with 11 bases between. The CDR3 sequence is CASSKQGGEQYF. CDR3 nucleotides: TGTGCCAGCAGCAAACAGGGTGGCGAGCAGTACTTC.

The chain joins TRBV6-5 to TRBJ1-4; 7 nucleotides match TRBD1. Germline CDR1 and CDR2: MNHEY and SVGAGI. The length of the CDR3 is 16 residues. Trimming cost V 1 base and J 1 base; bases outside gene matches: 3. CDR3 loop: CASSYCRDRTNEKLFF. The CDR3 nucleotides are TGTGCCAGCAGTTACTGCCGGGACAGAACTAATGAAAAACTGTTTTTT.

The chain links TRBV27 to TRBJ1-2; possibly TRBD1 for D (6 bases). Germline CDR1 is MNHEY and CDR2 is SMNVEV (reference sequence). The CDR3 has 13 amino acids. Trimming shortened V by 3 bases and J by 8 bases, and 13 bases separated the two germline ends. The DNA of the CDR3 is TGTGCCAGCAGTTTTACGGGCCAGGGGGGCTACACCTTC. The encoded protein is CASSFTGQGGYTF.

The chain links TRBV2 to TRBJ2-7; the D gene is possibly TRBD1 (6 bases). The germline gives CDR1 SNHLY, CDR2 FYNNEI. The CDR3 length is 15 residues. V lost 6 bases, J lost 2 bases, and 17 bases lay in between. The CDR3 nucleotides are TGTGCCAGCAGCCTAACGCGACAGGCCACCTACGAGCAGTACTTC. Amino acids: CASSLTRQATYEQYF.

The chain combines TRBV4-1 with TRBJ2-1, with D perhaps TRBD1 (6 bases). The CDR3 spans 16 residues. V gave up 5 bases and J gave up 1 base, with 15 bases separating them. CDR1 is MGHRA, CDR2 YSYEKL, per germline. The CDR3 reads CASSSAPGESYNEQFF. As DNA, the CDR3 is TGCGCCAGCAGCTCCGCCCCAGGGGAATCCTACAATGAGCAGTTCTTC.

Here the CDR3 DNA reads TGTGCTAGCTCCCCAAGACAGTTAGAGCAGCCCCAGCATTTT. It codes for CASSPRQLEQPQHF. The rearrangement links TRBV12-5 to TRBJ1-5; possibly TRBD1 for D (5 bases). CDR1 is LGHNT and CDR2 is FRNRAP in the germline V gene. CDR3 length equals 14 residues. Trimming removed 9 bases at V and 7 bases at J, with 19 bases between.

The chain combines TRBV10-3 with TRBJ2-1; TRBD1 aligns across 7 bases. CDR3 length equals 15 residues. CDR1 is ENHRY and CDR2 is SYGVKD in the germline V gene. The ends lost 0 bases at V and 6 bases at J; junction bases unmatched: 5. The CDR3 coding sequence is TGTGCCATCAGTGAGTCAGTGGGACAGAGCAATGAGCAGTTCTTC. It translates to CAISESVGQSNEQFF.

The chain combines TRBV2 with TRBJ2-2; D perhaps matches TRBD1 (5 bases). The germline gives CDR1 SNHLY, CDR2 FYNNEI. V was cut by 8 bases and J by 0 bases, with 13 bases left in between. The CDR3 covers 15 residues. CDR3 protein: CASLRGGANTGELFF. The CDR3 DNA reads TGTGCCAGCCTTAGGGGCGGCGCGAACACCGGGGAGCTGTTTTTT.

The V call is TRBV25-1, the J call TRBJ2-1; 8 bases line up with TRBD2. Losses at the gene ends were 7 bases for V and 5 bases for J; bases not matched to a gene: 10. The length of the CDR3 is 15 residues. Per germline, CDR1 MGHDK and CDR2 SYGVNS. The DNA for the CDR3 is TGTGCCAGCAAGGGTTTCGGGAGGGCGAACAATGAGCAGTTCTTC. This gives the protein CASKGFGRANNEQFF.

The chain joins TRBV10-3 to TRBJ2-7; possibly TRBD1 for D (6 bases). The CDR3 runs 15 residues. CDR1 and CDR2 (germline): ENHRY, SYGVKD. Trimming left V 2 bases short and J 2 bases short, with 13 bases between. The CDR3 coding sequence is TGTGCCATCAGTGAGAAGGGGGTCGGTCCCTACGAGCAGTACTTC. Residues: CAISEKGVGPYEQYF.

A single count supports this clone. The chain combines TRBV6-5 with TRBJ2-1, with D possibly matching TRBD1 (6 bases). The CDR3 has 13 amino acids. Between the trimmed V and J ends, which lost 6 bases and 8 bases, there was a span of 14 bases. Per germline, CDR1 MNHEY and CDR2 SVGAGI. The CDR3 bases are TGTGCCAGCAGGCCGGGACATCTGGATGAGCAGTTCTTC. Its translation: CASRPGHLDEQFF.

This sequence joins TRBV4-1 and TRBJ1-2; 9 bases line up with TRBD1. V trimming: 3 bases; J trimming: 8 bases; junction bases outside the gene matches: 7. The CDR3 is 14 amino acids. CDR1 MGHRA and CDR2 YSYEKL come from the germline V gene. CDR3 nucleotides: TGCGCCAGCAGCCAGGAACAGGGGGCCGGGGGCTACACCTTC. Translating it yields CASSQEQGAGGYTF.

This clone occurred a few times. This chain joins TRBV5-4 and TRBJ1-3, with D possibly TRBD1 on 6 matching bases. V was cut by 4 bases and J by 2 bases, with 13 bases left in between. The germline V gene has CDR1 SGHNT and CDR2 YYREEE (reference sequence). The length of the CDR3 is 15 residues. In nucleotides, the CDR3 is TGTGCCAGCAGCAGGGGAGGGGACACTGGAAACACCATATATTTT. Translating gives CASSRGGDTGNTIYF.

This clone appeared once. The chain has TRBV5-4 and TRBJ2-5; TRBD1 matches 8 bases. Near its end, the DNA agrees better with TRBJ2-7, so the J call may be wrong. CDR1 is SGHNT, CDR2 YYREEE, per germline (reference sequence). CDR3 length: 14 residues. Here the CDR3 DNA reads TGTGCCAGCAGCTTGTCGGACAGGGCTTACGAGCAGTACTTC. The encoded protein is CASSLSDRAYEQYF.